These T cell receptor beta chains were read from a single sample in a study of T cells after yellow fever vaccination. TCRdb used MiXCR to reprocess the 5' RACE reads, holding one entry per CDR3 protein. The sample includes around 360,000 distinct CDR3 sequences, approximately 10% of them seen just once. The sequencing used PBMCs, collected on the day of the first yellow fever vaccination. The receptors were gathered from a man aged 18 to 29 who received the YFV17D yellow fever vaccine. Each CDR3 is given with its conserved first and last residue. D genes are given only for firm matches. Clone size is not always given. Where it is, it says once, few, many or a class for expanded clones.

size,J,V,D,DNA,CDR3
few,TRBJ2-3,TRBV7-2,.,TGTGCCAGCAGTCTAGCGTACTGGAAAGATACGCAGTATTTT,CASSLAYWKDTQYF
.,TRBJ2-3,TRBV6-4,.,TGTGCCAGCAGTGAAAGGAGCACAGATACGCAGTATTTT,CASSERSTDTQYF
many,TRBJ2-3,TRBV18,.,TGTGCCAGCAGCCCCCCCACAGATACGCAGTATTTT,CASSPPTDTQYF
few,TRBJ1-2,TRBV20-1,.,TGCAGTGCTAGAATCGGGGGCGCTAACTATGGCTACACCTTC,CSARIGGANYGYTF
few,TRBJ1-1,TRBV28,TRBD1,TGTGCCAGCAGTTCGCCCCCGGGGACAGGGGATTCGGATGAAGCTTTCTTT,CASSSPPGTGDSDEAFF
.,TRBJ2-7,TRBV25-1,.,TGTGCCAGCAGTGGCCGGGCTCGCTACGAGCAGTACTTC,CASSGRARYEQYF
.,TRBJ1-2,TRBV14,.,TGTGCCAGCAGCCAAGACATCCCCGCTGGTGGGGAGGGCTACACCTTC,CASSQDIPAGGEGYTF
.,TRBJ1-3,TRBV7-6,.,TGTGCCAGCAGCTTAGGTTCGGGGGCCGGAGGAAACACCATATATTTT,CASSLGSGAGGNTIYF
.,TRBJ1-5,TRBV2,.,TGTGCCAGCAGTGATCTTGGCAGGGATCAGCCCCAGCATTTT,CASSDLGRDQPQHF
few,TRBJ2-3,TRBV12-3/TRBV12-4,.,TGTGCCAGCAGTGACCCGTGGGCGGTCACAGATACGCAGTATTTT,CASSDPWAVTDTQYF
few,TRBJ2-2,TRBV18,.,TGTGCCAGCTCACCTACTGATCCGACCGGGGAGCTGTTTTTT,CASSPTDPTGELFF
.,TRBJ1-5,TRBV6-5,.,TGTGCCAGCAGTTCGGACCGGTTTTATCAGCCCCAGCATTTT,CASSSDRFYQPQHF
few,TRBJ2-5,TRBV20-1,.,TGCAGTGCTACGCTACTATTCTCACAAGAGACCCAGTACTTC,CSATLLFSQETQYF
.,TRBJ1-5,TRBV5-5,.,TGTGCCAGCAGCCGGGGGCTTGGGCAGCCCCAGCATTTT,CASSRGLGQPQHF
few,TRBJ1-1,TRBV7-9,.,TGTGCCAGCAGCCGGTACACTGAAGCTTTCTTT,CASSRYTEAFF
.,TRBJ2-7,TRBV11-2,TRBD1,TGTGCCAGCAGCTCTAGAAGTGGCCAGGGGGCGAAGAACGAGCAGTACTTC,CASSSRSGQGAKNEQYF
many,TRBJ2-1,TRBV7-9,.,TGTGCCAGCAGTTCCTTTTCCTACAATGAGCAGTTCTTC,CASSSFSYNEQFF
.,TRBJ2-3,TRBV20-1,TRBD2,TGCAGGCCCGACCTAGCGGGGGGGCCGGTAAGCACAGATACGCAGTATTTT,CRPDLAGGPVSTDTQYF
.,TRBJ2-6,TRBV20-1,.,TGCAGTGCTAGTCATAAGACTAGAGCCTCTGGGGCCAACGTCCTGACTTTC,CSASHKTRASGANVLTF
.,TRBJ2-7,TRBV27,TRBD1,TGTGCCAGCAGAGTGACAGGGGGAAGCTCCTACGAGCAGTACTTC,CASRVTGGSSYEQYF
.,TRBJ1-3,TRBV11-2,.,TGTGCCAGCAGCTTAAGGCTCGTTTGGATAGTCTCGGAGGGCGAGGGCACCATATATTTT,CASSLRLVWIVSEGEGTIYF
.,TRBJ1-2,TRBV4-1,.,TGCGCCAGCAGCCAAGAGCTCAGGATCGCCGGTAGGCCTCCTGGCTACACCTTC,CASSQELRIAGRPPGYTF
few,TRBJ2-5,TRBV6-6,.,TGTGCCAGCAGCAGGGGTGGAGAGACCCAGTACTTC,CASSRGGETQYF
few,TRBJ2-1,TRBV5-1,.,TGCGCCAGCAGCTTGGTGGCTAGCGCGGGCGGGAATGAGCAGTTCTTC,CASSLVASAGGNEQFF
few,TRBJ1-1,TRBV5-1,TRBD1,TGCGCCAGCAGCTTCGGGACAGCTATGAACACTGAAGCTTTCTTT,CASSFGTAMNTEAFF
few,TRBJ1-2,TRBV4-1,.,TGCGCCAGCAGCCAAGAAATCAGGGACTATGGCTACACCTTC,CASSQEIRDYGYTF
few,TRBJ2-4,TRBV24-1,TRBD1,TGTGCCACCAGTGACAACCGGGACAGCGGACTAGCCAAAAACATTCAGTACTTC,CATSDNRDSGLAKNIQYF
.,TRBJ1-2,TRBV29-1,.,TGCAGCGTTGACAGGGGATTCTATGGCTACACCTTC,CSVDRGFYGYTF
few,TRBJ2-1,TRBV19,.,TGTGCCAGTAGTATAGATAAGGTAAATGAGCAGTTCTTC,CASSIDKVNEQFF
few,TRBJ2-3,TRBV28,TRBD2,TGTGCCAGCAGTTTAATAAGGACTAGTATAGATACGCAGTATTTT,CASSLIRTSIDTQYF
few,TRBJ1-3,TRBV27,.,TGTGCCAGCAGGCCGGAGGGAGGAAACACCATATATTTT,CASRPEGGNTIYF
.,TRBJ2-3,TRBV28,TRBD2,TGTGCCAGCAGTCCCGGCGGGACTAGCGGGGCAACAGATACGCAGTATTTT,CASSPGGTSGATDTQYF
few,TRBJ2-3,TRBV6-4,.,TGTGCCAGCAGTGACTTCGGGGGCACAGATACGCAGTATTTT,CASSDFGGTDTQYF
.,TRBJ2-3,TRBV11-2,.,TGTGCCAGCAGATCTAGCGATGCTATCACAGATACGCAGTATTTT,CASRSSDAITDTQYF